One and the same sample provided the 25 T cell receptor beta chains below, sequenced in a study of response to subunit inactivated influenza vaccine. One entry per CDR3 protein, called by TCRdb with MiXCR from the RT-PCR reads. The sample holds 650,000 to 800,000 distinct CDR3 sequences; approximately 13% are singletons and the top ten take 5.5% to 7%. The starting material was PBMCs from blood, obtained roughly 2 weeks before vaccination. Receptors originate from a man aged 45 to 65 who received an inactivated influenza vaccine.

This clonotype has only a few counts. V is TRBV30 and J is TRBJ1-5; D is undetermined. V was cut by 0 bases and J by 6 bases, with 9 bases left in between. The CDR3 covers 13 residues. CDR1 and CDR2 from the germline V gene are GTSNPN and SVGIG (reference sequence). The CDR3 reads CAWSVSGGQPQHF. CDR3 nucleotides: TGTGCCTGGAGTGTATCGGGAGGTCAGCCCCAGCATTTT. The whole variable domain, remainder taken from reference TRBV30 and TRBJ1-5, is SQTIHQWPATLVQPVGSPLSLECTVEGTSNPNLYWYRQAAGRGLQLLFYSVGIGQISSEVPQNLSASRPQDRQFILSSKKLLLSDSGFYLCAWSVSGGQPQHFGDGTRLSIL.

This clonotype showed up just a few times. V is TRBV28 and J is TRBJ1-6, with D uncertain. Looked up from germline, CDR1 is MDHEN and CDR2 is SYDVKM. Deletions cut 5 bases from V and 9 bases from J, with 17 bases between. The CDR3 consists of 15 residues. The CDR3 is CASSLSRGWGSPLHF. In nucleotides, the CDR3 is TGTGCCAGCAGTCTATCACGGGGTTGGGGTTCACCCCTCCACTTT.

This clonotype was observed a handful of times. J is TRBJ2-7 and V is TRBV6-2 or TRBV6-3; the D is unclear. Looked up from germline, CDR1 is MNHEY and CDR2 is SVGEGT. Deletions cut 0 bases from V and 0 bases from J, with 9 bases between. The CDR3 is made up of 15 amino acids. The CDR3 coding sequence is TGTGCCAGCAGTTACTCCAGCTTTAGCTCCTACGAGCAGTACTTC. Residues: CASSYSSFSSYEQYF.

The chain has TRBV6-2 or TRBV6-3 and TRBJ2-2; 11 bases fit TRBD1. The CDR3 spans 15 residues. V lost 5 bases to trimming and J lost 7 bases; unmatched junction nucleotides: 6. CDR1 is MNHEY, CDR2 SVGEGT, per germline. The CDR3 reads CASSGTGTGGGELFF. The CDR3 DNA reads TGTGCCAGCAGTGGAACCGGGACAGGGGGCGGGGAGCTGTTTTTT.

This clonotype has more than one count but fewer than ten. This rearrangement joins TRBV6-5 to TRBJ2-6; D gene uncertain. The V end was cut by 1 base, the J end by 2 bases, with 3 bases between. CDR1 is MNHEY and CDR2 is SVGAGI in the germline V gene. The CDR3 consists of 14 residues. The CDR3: CASSYLTGANVLTF. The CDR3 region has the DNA TGTGCCAGCAGTTACTTAACTGGGGCCAACGTCCTGACTTTC.

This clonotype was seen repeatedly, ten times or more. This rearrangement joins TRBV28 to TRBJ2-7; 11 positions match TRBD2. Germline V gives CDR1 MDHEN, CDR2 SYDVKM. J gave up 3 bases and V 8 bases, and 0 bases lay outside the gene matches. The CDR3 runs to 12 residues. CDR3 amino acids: CASGTSGYEQYF. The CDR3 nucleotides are TGTGCCAGCGGGACTAGCGGCTACGAGCAGTACTTC.

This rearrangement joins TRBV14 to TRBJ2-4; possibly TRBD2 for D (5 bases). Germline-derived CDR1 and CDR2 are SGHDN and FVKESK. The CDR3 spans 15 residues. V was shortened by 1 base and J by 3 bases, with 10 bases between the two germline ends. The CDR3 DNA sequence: TGTGCCAGCAGCCAAGTCGGGAATCACAAAAACATTCAGTACTTC. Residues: CASSQVGNHKNIQYF.

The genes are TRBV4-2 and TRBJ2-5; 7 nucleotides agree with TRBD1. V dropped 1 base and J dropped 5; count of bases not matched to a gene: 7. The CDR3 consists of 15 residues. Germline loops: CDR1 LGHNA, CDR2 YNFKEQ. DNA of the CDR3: TGTGCCAGCAGCCAAGGCAGGGGGTCTGGGGAGACCCAGTACTTC. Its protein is CASSQGRGSGETQYF.

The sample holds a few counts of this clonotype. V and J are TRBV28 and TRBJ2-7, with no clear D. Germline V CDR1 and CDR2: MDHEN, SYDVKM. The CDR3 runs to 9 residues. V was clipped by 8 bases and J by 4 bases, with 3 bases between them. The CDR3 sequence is CASFYEQYF. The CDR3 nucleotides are TGTGCCAGCTTTTACGAGCAGTACTTC.

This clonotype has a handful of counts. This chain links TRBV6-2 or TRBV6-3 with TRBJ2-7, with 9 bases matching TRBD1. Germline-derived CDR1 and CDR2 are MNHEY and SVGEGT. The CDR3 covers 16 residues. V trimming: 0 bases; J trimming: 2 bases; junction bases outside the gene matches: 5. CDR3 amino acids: CASSYSRDRATYEQYF. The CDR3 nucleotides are TGTGCCAGCAGTTACTCGAGGGACAGGGCTACCTACGAGCAGTACTTC.

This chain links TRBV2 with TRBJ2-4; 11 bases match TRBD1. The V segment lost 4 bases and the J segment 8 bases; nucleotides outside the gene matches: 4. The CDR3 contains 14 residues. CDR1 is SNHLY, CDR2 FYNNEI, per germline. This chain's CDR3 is CASSVGQGAYIQYF. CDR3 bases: TGTGCCAGCAGTGTAGGACAGGGGGCGTACATTCAGTACTTC. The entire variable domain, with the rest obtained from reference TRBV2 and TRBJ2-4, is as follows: EPEVTQTPSHQVTQMGQEVILRCVPISNHLYFYWYRQILGQKVEFLVSFYNNEISEKSEIFDDQFSVERPDGSNFTLKIRSTKLEDSAMYFCASSVGQGAYIQYFGAGTRLSVL.

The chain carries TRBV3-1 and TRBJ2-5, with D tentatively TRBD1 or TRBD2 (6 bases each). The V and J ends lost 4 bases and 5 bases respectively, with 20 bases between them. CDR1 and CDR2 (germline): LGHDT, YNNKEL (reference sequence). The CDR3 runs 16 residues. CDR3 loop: CASSRGTLTGGETQYF. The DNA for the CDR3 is TGTGCCAGCAGCCGTGGGACACTCACCGGGGGTGAGACCCAGTACTTC.

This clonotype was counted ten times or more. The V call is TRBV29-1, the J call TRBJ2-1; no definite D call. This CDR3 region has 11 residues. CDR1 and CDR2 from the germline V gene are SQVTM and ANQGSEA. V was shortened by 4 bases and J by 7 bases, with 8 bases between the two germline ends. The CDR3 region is CSVGRINEQFF. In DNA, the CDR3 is TGCAGCGTTGGGCGTATTAATGAGCAGTTCTTC.

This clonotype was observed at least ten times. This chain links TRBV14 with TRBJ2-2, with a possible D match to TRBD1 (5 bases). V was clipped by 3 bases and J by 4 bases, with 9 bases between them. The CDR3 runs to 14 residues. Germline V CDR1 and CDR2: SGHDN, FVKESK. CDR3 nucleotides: TGTGCCAGCAGCCAGTTGACAGTCACCGGGGAGCTGTTTTTT. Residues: CASSQLTVTGELFF.

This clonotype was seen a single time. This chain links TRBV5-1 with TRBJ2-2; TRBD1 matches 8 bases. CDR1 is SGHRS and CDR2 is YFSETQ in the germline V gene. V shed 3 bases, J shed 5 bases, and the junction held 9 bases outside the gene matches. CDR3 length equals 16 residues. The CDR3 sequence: CASSSADRVGTGELFF. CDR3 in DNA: TGCGCCAGCAGCTCGGCGGACAGGGTAGGGACCGGGGAGCTGTTTTTT.

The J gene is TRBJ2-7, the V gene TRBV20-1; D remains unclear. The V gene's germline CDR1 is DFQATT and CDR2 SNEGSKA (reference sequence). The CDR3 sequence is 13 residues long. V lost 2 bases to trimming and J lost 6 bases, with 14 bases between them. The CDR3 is CSARFRVFGEQYF. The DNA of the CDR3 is TGCAGTGCTAGATTTAGGGTATTTGGCGAGCAGTACTTC.

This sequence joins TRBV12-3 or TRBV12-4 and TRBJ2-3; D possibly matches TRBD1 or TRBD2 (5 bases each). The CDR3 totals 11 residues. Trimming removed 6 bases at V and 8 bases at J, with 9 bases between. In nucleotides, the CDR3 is TGTGCCAGCAGGGGACGGAGTACGCAGTATTTT. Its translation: CASRGRSTQYF.

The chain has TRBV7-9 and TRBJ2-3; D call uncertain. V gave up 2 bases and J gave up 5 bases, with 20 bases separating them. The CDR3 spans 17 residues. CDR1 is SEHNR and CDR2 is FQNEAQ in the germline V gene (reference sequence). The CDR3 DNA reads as TGTGCCAGCAGCTTACCGGGTCCGGACCCCCCCCAAGATACGCAGTATTTT. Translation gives CASSLPGPDPPQDTQYF.

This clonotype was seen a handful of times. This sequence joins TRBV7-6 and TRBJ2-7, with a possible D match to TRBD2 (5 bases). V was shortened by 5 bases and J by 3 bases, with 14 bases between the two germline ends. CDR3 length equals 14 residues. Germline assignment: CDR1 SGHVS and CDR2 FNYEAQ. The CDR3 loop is CASSPRLTGYEQYF. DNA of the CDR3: TGTGCCAGCAGCCCCCGACTAACGGGCTACGAGCAGTACTTC.

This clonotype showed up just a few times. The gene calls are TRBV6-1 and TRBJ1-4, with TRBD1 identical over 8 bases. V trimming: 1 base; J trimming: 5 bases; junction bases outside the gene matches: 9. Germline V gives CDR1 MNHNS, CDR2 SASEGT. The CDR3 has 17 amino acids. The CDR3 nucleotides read TGTGCCAGCAGTGAAGTCCTTTCGAGACAGGGGAATGAAAAACTGTTTTTT. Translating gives CASSEVLSRQGNEKLFF.

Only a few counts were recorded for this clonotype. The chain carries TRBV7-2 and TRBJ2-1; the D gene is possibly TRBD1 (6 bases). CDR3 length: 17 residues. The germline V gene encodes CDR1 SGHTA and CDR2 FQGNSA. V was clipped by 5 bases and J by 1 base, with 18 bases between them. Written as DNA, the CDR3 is TGTGCCAGCAGCACACGCCGTTTCCAGGGGTCCTACAATGAGCAGTTCTTC. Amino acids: CASSTRRFQGSYNEQFF.

The CDR3 DNA reads TGTGCCAGCAGCCGACAGCAAGCAAATGAAAAACTGTTTTTT. The encoded protein is CASSRQQANEKLFF. The V call is TRBV7-6, the J call TRBJ1-4, with D perhaps TRBD1 (5 bases). The CDR3 runs 14 residues. Between the trimmed V and J ends, which lost 5 bases and 5 bases, there was a span of 12 bases. Germline CDR1 is SGHVS and CDR2 is FNYEAQ.

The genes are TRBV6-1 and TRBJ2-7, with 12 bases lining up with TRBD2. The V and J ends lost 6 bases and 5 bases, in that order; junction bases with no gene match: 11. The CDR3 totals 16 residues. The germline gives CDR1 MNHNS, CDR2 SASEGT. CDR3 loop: CASRRLAGESTHEQYF. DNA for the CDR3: TGTGCCAGCAGGAGACTAGCGGGAGAGTCAACCCACGAGCAGTACTTC.

In DNA form, the CDR3 reads TGCGCCAGCAGTGAGACAGAGAAGAACACTGAAGCTTTCTTT. Protein product: CASSETEKNTEAFF. The genes are TRBV10-2 and TRBJ1-1; D not resolved. This CDR3 has 14 residues. Trimming stripped 2 bases from V and 1 base from J, with 8 bases between. Germline CDR1 WSHSY, CDR2 SAAADI.

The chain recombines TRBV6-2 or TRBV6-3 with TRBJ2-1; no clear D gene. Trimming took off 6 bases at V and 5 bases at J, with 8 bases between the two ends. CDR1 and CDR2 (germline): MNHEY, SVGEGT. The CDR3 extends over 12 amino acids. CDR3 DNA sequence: TGTGCCAGCAGCCGACATAACAATGAGCAGTTCTTC. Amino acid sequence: CASSRHNNEQFF.